A single T cell receptor beta chain is shown here with its context. The CDR3 sequence is 15 residues long. Unmatched junction bases numbered 9, after V lost 5 bases and J lost 10 bases. The germline V gene has CDR1 MGHDK and CDR2 SYGVNS. These data come from a study of response to subunit inactivated influenza vaccine. MiXCR, applied by TCRdb to the RT-PCR reads, yields one record per CDR3 protein. The sample has around 850,000 distinct CDR3 sequences, about 18% seen once. The sequence came from a man aged 45-65 years who received an inactivated influenza vaccine. The gene calls are TRBV25-1 and TRBJ2-1; 12 bases fit TRBD1. The sample consisted of PBMCs from blood, taken 4 to 6 days after vaccination. For the CDR3, the DNA is TGTGCCAGCAGTTTTGGGGGGACAGGGGGCTTAGAGCAGTTCTTC. It codes for CASSFGGTGGLEQFF.